The 32 T cell receptor beta chains presented below share a single source sample, sequenced in a study of OX40 agonist ivuxolimab in advanced cancers. Profiling relied on immunoSEQ multiplex PCR, and the TCRdb table lists in-frame clones only, not all of them. The sample includes tens of thousands of clones, roughly 90% of them seen just once. Sequenced here: CD4+ or CD8+ T cells sorted from blood, sampled in a trial of the OX40 agonist ivuxolimab. These receptors all come from an adult with an advanced solid tumor such as melanoma, head and neck, liver or kidney cancer.

This clone was seen more than once but under ten times. The rearrangement uses TRBV6-6 and TRBJ1-1, with 8 bases fitting TRBD1. The J segment lost 3 bases and the V segment lost 6 bases, leaving 6 bases of the junction unmatched. Germline lookup yields CDR1 MNHNY and CDR2 SVGAGI (reference sequence). This CDR3 region has 14 residues. The CDR3 DNA is TGTGCCAGCAGCTCAGGGGGCTCGGACACTGAAGCTTTCTTT. Amino acids: CASSSGGSDTEAFF.

This clone was found once. The V call is TRBV18, the J call TRBJ2-7; the D gene could be TRBD1 or TRBD2 (5 bases each). CDR3 length equals 14 residues. With 3 bases removed from V and 3 bases from J, the gap between germline ends came to 12 bases. Germline assignment: CDR1 KGHSH and CDR2 LQKENI. The CDR3 is CASSPGTEIYEQYF. The CDR3 region has the DNA TGTGCCAGCTCACCGGGGACGGAGATCTACGAGCAGTACTTC.

This chain joins TRBV7-9 and TRBJ2-3; 7 nucleotides match TRBD1. V dropped 3 bases and J dropped 0; count of bases not matched to a gene: 6. CDR1 SEHNR and CDR2 FQNEAQ come from the germline V gene (reference sequence). The length of the CDR3 is 16 residues. Here the CDR3 reads CASSFLQGESTDTQYF. CDR3 sequence (DNA): TGTGCCAGCAGCTTCCTGCAGGGGGAAAGCACAGATACGCAGTATTTT. Variable domain in full (rest from reference TRBV7-9 and TRBJ2-3): DTGVSQNPRHKITKRGQNVTFRCDPISEHNRLYWYRQTLGQGPEFLTYFQNEAQLEKSRLLSDRFSAERPKGSFSTLEIQRTEQGDSAMYLCASSFLQGESTDTQYFGPGTRLTVL.

The genes are TRBV7-3 and TRBJ1-1, with TRBD1 identical over 7 bases. CDR3 length equals 15 residues. After removal of 2 bases from V and 1 base from J, the junction contained 4 bases not matched to a gene. Germline V gene lookup returns CDR1 SGHTA and CDR2 FQGTGA. CDR3 protein: CASSLSRTGNTEAFF. In DNA, the CDR3 is TGTGCCAGCAGCTTATCAAGGACAGGGAACACTGAAGCTTTCTTT.

In this sample, this clone turned up once. The V call is TRBV6-1, the J call TRBJ1-1; maybe TRBD1 (5 bases). The CDR3 contains 13 residues. The ends were cut back, 8 bases at V and 2 bases at J, with 12 bases in the middle. Germline assignment: CDR1 MNHNS and CDR2 SASEGT. The CDR3 DNA sequence: TGTGCCAGCCTCGTGGGGGTAAACACTGAAGCTTTCTTT. Translated: CASLVGVNTEAFF.

This clone was recorded only once. The V and J genes are TRBV6-1 and TRBJ2-1, with unresolved D. Germline V lookup: CDR1 MNHNS, CDR2 SASEGT. V was cut by 1 base and J by 3 bases, with 13 bases left in between. CDR3 length: 16 residues. CDR3 DNA: TGTGCCAGCAGTGAAGGTCGGCAGCGAATCTACAATGAGCAGTTCTTC. As protein: CASSEGRQRIYNEQFF.

The chain employs TRBV14 and TRBJ2-5; D gene unclear. V lost 5 bases and J lost 4, with 17 bases in between. Germline V gene sequence: CDR1 SGHDN, CDR2 FVKESK. The CDR3 contains 15 residues. The CDR3 here is CASSSSNGALETQYF. The CDR3 bases are TGTGCCAGCAGCTCCTCCAACGGTGCCCTAGAGACCCAGTACTTC.

The chain joins TRBV6-6 to TRBJ1-1, with a possible D match to TRBD1 (6 bases). Between the trimmed V and J ends, which lost 2 bases and 7 bases, there was a span of 14 bases. Germline loops: CDR1 MNHNY, CDR2 SVGAGI (reference sequence). There are 14 residues in the CDR3. The chain's CDR3 is CASSYGRGFGEAFF. CDR3 nucleotides: TGTGCCAGCAGTTACGGGAGGGGGTTTGGTGAAGCTTTCTTT.

The rearrangement links TRBV6-5 to TRBJ2-7, with TRBD1 matching over 8 bases. J gave up 6 bases and V 6 bases, and 10 bases lay outside the gene matches. Germline CDR1 and CDR2: MNHEY and SVGAGI. The CDR3 sequence is 14 residues long. For the CDR3, the DNA is TGTGCCAGCAGCACACCCGCGACAGGGGTCGAGCAGTACTTC. Translating gives CASSTPATGVEQYF.

This clone has more than one count but fewer than ten. The chain joins TRBV11-1 to TRBJ2-5, with D tentatively TRBD2 (6 bases). Germline lookup yields CDR1 SGHAT and CDR2 FQDESV (reference sequence). V was trimmed by 2 bases and J by 2 bases, leaving 12 bases between them. The CDR3 has 15 residues. The CDR3 DNA is TGTGCCAGCAGCTTATCGGAGGGACCTCAAGAGACCCAGTACTTC. Its translation is CASSLSEGPQETQYF. Drawing the rest from reference TRBV11-1 and TRBJ2-5, the complete variable domain is EAEVAQSPRYKITEKSQAVAFWCDPISGHATLYWYRQILGQGPELLVQFQDESVVDDSQLPKDRFSAERLKGVDSTLKIQPAELGDSAMYLCASSLSEGPQETQYFGPGTRLLVL.

This clone has more than one count but fewer than ten. The chain couples TRBV7-2 to TRBJ2-6; the match to TRBD1 covers 7 bases. The CDR3 consists of 18 residues. Germline CDR1 reads SGHTA; CDR2 reads FQGNSA. V gave up 1 base and J gave up 0 bases; unmatched junction bases: 6. The CDR3 sequence: CASSLVGTANSGANVLTF. The CDR3 nucleotides read TGTGCCAGCAGCTTAGTAGGGACAGCCAACTCTGGGGCCAACGTCCTGACTTTC.

The genes are TRBV10-3 and TRBJ2-7, with a possible D match to TRBD2 (6 bases). Germline CDR1 ENHRY, CDR2 SYGVKD. The germline V and J ends were trimmed by 3 bases and 3 bases, with 9 bases remaining between them. The CDR3 length is 13 residues. The CDR3 is CAISEGTYYEQYF. The CDR3 nucleotides read TGTGCCATCAGTGAAGGGACTTACTACGAGCAGTACTTC.

The chain joins TRBV6-5 to TRBJ1-4; the D is unclear. The CDR3 is made up of 16 amino acids. V was pared by 1 base and J by 0 bases, with 9 bases between. Germline assignment: CDR1 MNHEY and CDR2 SVGAGI. In nucleotides, the CDR3 is TGTGCCAGCAGTTACTTTTCGGGTGCAACTAATGAAAAACTGTTTTTT. This codes for CASSYFSGATNEKLFF.

The rearrangement uses TRBV18 and TRBJ2-5; TRBD1 matches at 7 bases. Germline V lookup: CDR1 KGHSH, CDR2 LQKENI. CDR3 length: 16 residues. Germline trimming cut 3 bases from V and 5 bases from J; bases unmatched to any gene: 12. CDR3 protein: CASSPNLGTVGETQYF. The CDR3 region has the DNA TGTGCCAGCTCACCTAACTTAGGGACAGTTGGGGAGACCCAGTACTTC.

The chain links TRBV11-2 to TRBJ2-7; no firm D call. V was clipped by 2 bases and J by 1 base, with 3 bases between them. This CDR3 has 12 residues. Germline lookup yields CDR1 SGHAT and CDR2 FQNNGV. CDR3 coding DNA: TGTGCCAGCAGCTTAAGATCCTACGAGCAGTACTTC. It is translated as CASSLRSYEQYF.

The V gene is TRBV5-1, the J gene TRBJ2-1, with D perhaps given as TRBD1 or TRBD2 (5 bases each). Germline values: CDR1 SGHRS, CDR2 YFSETQ. CDR3 length: 18 residues. Trimming stripped 5 bases from V and 0 bases from J, with 21 bases between. CDR3 sequence reads: CASSGVGVGLSSYNEQFF. DNA of the CDR3: TGCGCCAGCAGTGGGGTCGGGGTGGGGCTTAGCTCCTACAATGAGCAGTTCTTC.

The rearrangement uses TRBV10-3 and TRBJ1-5; tentative D call: TRBD1 (5 bases). V was trimmed by 6 bases and J by 4 bases, leaving 13 bases between them. This CDR3 region has 14 residues. Germline V gives CDR1 ENHRY, CDR2 SYGVKD. CDR3 sequence (DNA): TGTGCCATCAGCCCCGGGGGGGTTAATCAGCCCCAGCATTTT. Protein: CAISPGGVNQPQHF.

V usage is TRBV29-1 and J usage is TRBJ1-5, with 7 bases lining up with TRBD1. Germline V gene data show CDR1 as SQVTM and CDR2 as ANQGSEA. The CDR3 totals 13 residues. The J segment lost 3 bases and the V segment lost 4 bases, leaving 3 bases of the junction unmatched. This CDR3 is CSVVDRVNQPQHF. CDR3 DNA: TGCAGCGTTGTAGACAGGGTCAATCAGCCCCAGCATTTT. The variable domain in full, with the rest retrieved from reference TRBV29-1 and TRBJ1-5, is SAVISQKPSRDICQRGTSLTIQCQVDSQVTMMFWYRQQPGQSLTLIATANQGSEATYESGFVIDKFPISRPNLTFSTLTVSNMSPEDSSIYLCSVVDRVNQPQHFGDGTRLSIL.

V usage is TRBV15 and J usage is TRBJ1-6; 7 bases line up with TRBD1. Germline V gives CDR1 LNHNV, CDR2 YYDKDF (reference sequence). The trim removed 8 bases at V and 6 bases at J, leaving 4 bases unmatched. The CDR3 covers 13 residues. The CDR3 loop reads CATRQGSNSPLHF. The CDR3 bases are TGTGCCACCCGACAGGGTTCTAATTCACCCCTCCACTTT.

The V gene is TRBV7-3, the J gene TRBJ1-1; 9 nucleotides align to TRBD1. Germline CDR1 and CDR2: SGHTA and FQGTGA. The ends lost 5 bases at V and 6 bases at J; junction bases unmatched: 10. The CDR3 totals 15 residues. CDR3 sequence reads: CASSDDRGLKAEAFF. As DNA, the CDR3 is TGTGCCAGCAGCGACGACAGGGGGTTGAAAGCTGAAGCTTTCTTT.

The chain carries TRBV18 and TRBJ1-2; a possible D gene is TRBD1 (6 bases). The V and J ends lost 3 bases and 5 bases respectively, with 16 bases between them. The CDR3 covers 15 residues. Per the germline V gene, CDR1 is KGHSH and CDR2 is LQKENI. CDR3 sequence reads: CASSPNPAQGYGYTF. CDR3 sequence (DNA): TGTGCCAGCTCACCCAACCCGGCCCAGGGGTATGGCTACACCTTC.

The V and J genes are TRBV5-4 and TRBJ2-5; the D gene could be TRBD1 or TRBD2 (5 bases each). This CDR3 is 13 amino acids long. Germline V gene data show CDR1 as SGHNT and CDR2 as YYREEE (reference sequence). The V and J ends lost 2 bases and 3 bases respectively, with 8 bases between them. As DNA, the CDR3 is TGTGCCAGCAGCTTTGAGGGGAAAGAGACCCAGTACTTC. The encoded protein is CASSFEGKETQYF.

The chain links TRBV19 to TRBJ2-2, with D perhaps TRBD1 or TRBD2 (5 bases each). Germline-derived CDR1 and CDR2 are LNHDA and SQIVND (reference sequence). The CDR3 extends over 16 amino acids. V lost 3 bases, J lost 0 bases, and 11 bases lay in between. The CDR3 is CASSISGATNTGELFF. Here the CDR3 DNA reads TGTGCCAGTAGTATCTCCGGGGCCACGAACACCGGGGAGCTGTTTTTT.

The chain combines TRBV10-3 with TRBJ1-5; D unclear. V lost 8 bases and J lost 4, with 9 bases in between. Per germline, CDR1 ENHRY and CDR2 SYGVKD. This CDR3 has 12 residues. The CDR3 DNA follows: TGTGCCATCGGTTCTGGTAATCAGCCCCAGCATTTT. Amino acid sequence: CAIGSGNQPQHF.

A note on this clone: Sequence at one end of the junction differs from germline and may be a read error. This chain connects TRBV5-4 to TRBJ1-2; D perhaps matches TRBD1 (6 bases). Germline V gives CDR1 SGHNT, CDR2 YYREEE (reference sequence). The CDR3 covers 12 residues. The CDR3 nucleotides are TGTGCCAGCAGCTCGGCCTCAGAACAGGGCTTCTTC. It specifies CASSSASEQGFF.

The rearrangement uses TRBV5-1 and TRBJ2-6; a possible D gene is TRBD2 (6 bases). Germline CDR1 and CDR2: SGHRS and YFSETQ. The ends were cut back, 0 bases at V and 1 base at J, with 17 bases in the middle. The CDR3 extends over 19 amino acids. CDR3 DNA: TGCGCCAGCAGCTTGGCCCCCGGGGGAAGCGGGTCTGGGGCCAACGTCCTGACTTTC. Translating gives CASSLAPGGSGSGANVLTF. Using reference TRBV5-1 and TRBJ2-6 for the parts outside the CDR3, the full variable domain is KAGVTQTPRYLIKTRGQQVTLSCSPISGHRSVSWYQQTPGQGLQFLFEYFSETQRNKGNFPGRFSGRQFSNSRSEMNVSTLELGDSALYLCASSLAPGGSGSGANVLTFGAGSRLTVL.

V usage is TRBV27 and J usage is TRBJ2-7; D unresolved. The V end was cut by 3 bases, the J end by 2 bases, with 5 bases between. Germline CDR1 is MNHEY and CDR2 is SMNVEV (reference sequence). The CDR3 covers 12 residues. This CDR3 reads CASSFPTYEQYF. CDR3 nucleotides: TGTGCCAGCAGTTTCCCCACCTACGAGCAGTACTTC.

The genes are TRBV19 and TRBJ2-1; no clear D gene. The CDR3 extends over 15 amino acids. Trimming removed 3 bases at V and 0 bases at J, with 9 bases between. The germline V gene encodes CDR1 LNHDA and CDR2 SQIVND (reference sequence). The CDR3 loop is CASSIGQNSYNEQFF. The DNA of the CDR3 is TGTGCCAGTAGTATCGGGCAGAACTCCTACAATGAGCAGTTCTTC.

This clone appeared once. The chain couples TRBV5-1 to TRBJ2-3, with unresolved D. Per germline, CDR1 SGHRS and CDR2 YFSETQ. This CDR3 has 13 amino acids. The V end was cut by 0 bases, the J end by 0 bases, with 2 bases between. CDR3 loop: CASSLGSTDTQYF. The CDR3 nucleotides are TGCGCCAGCAGCTTGGGGAGCACAGATACGCAGTATTTT. The full variable domain, rest sourced from reference TRBV5-1 and TRBJ2-3, is KAGVTQTPRYLIKTRGQQVTLSCSPISGHRSVSWYQQTPGQGLQFLFEYFSETQRNKGNFPGRFSGRQFSNSRSEMNVSTLELGDSALYLCASSLGSTDTQYFGPGTRLTVL.

This chain uses TRBV6-5 with TRBJ1-2; D is perhaps TRBD1 (5 bases). Trimming took 8 bases from V and 5 from J, leaving 15 bases between them. The CDR3 covers 13 residues. CDR1 and CDR2 (germline): MNHEY, SVGAGI. CDR3 protein: CASARAGGYGYTF. In nucleotides, the CDR3 is TGTGCCAGCGCCAGGGCGGGCGGGTATGGCTACACCTTC.

The CDR3 region has the DNA TGTGCCAGCAGTTACGGGCAGGGTAGCTACAATGAGCAGTTCTTC. Residues: CASSYGQGSYNEQFF. The genes are TRBV6-5 and TRBJ2-1; TRBD1 might be the D (5 bases). The CDR3 sequence is 15 residues long. The germline CDR1 and CDR2 sequences are MNHEY and SVGAGI. V was cut by 2 bases and J by 3 bases, with 11 bases left in between.

The J gene is TRBJ2-1, the V gene TRBV11-2, with TRBD2 matching 8 bases. Germline CDR1 reads SGHAT; CDR2 reads FQNNGV. V gave up 4 bases and J gave up 5 bases; unmatched junction bases: 7. This CDR3 comprises 15 residues. CDR3 nucleotides: TGTGCCAGCAGCTCCCGGGGACTAGATAACAATGAGCAGTTCTTC. It specifies CASSSRGLDNNEQFF.